These 15 T cell receptor beta chains came from one sample sequenced in a study of T-cell memory formation after mild COVID-19. TCRdb reprocessed the 5' RACE reads with MiXCR, giving one entry per CDR3 protein. Seen here are around 200,000 distinct CDR3 sequences, roughly a fifth observed once, and the top ten hold more than 20%. Source material: PBMCs or a T cell subset sorted from them (not recorded which). The source is an adult woman who had mild COVID-19 (a few samples of this study predate the infection). Cell type and time point are not known.

This chain uses TRBV29-1 with TRBJ2-1; D is ambiguous. The length of the CDR3 is 12 residues. V was clipped by 5 bases and J by 5 bases, with 10 bases between them. Germline assignment: CDR1 SQVTM and CDR2 ANQGSEA. The CDR3 spells CSVPPTDNEQFF. The CDR3 DNA follows: TGCAGCGTTCCCCCGACGGACAATGAGCAGTTCTTC.

The chain combines TRBV7-9 with TRBJ2-7, with a possible D match to TRBD1 (6 bases). From germline, CDR1 is SEHNR and CDR2 FQNEAQ (reference sequence). CDR3 length: 14 residues. V lost 5 bases and J lost 1, with 12 bases in between. CDR3 protein: CASSHGTSSYEQYF. As DNA, the CDR3 is TGTGCCAGCAGCCACGGGACATCGTCCTACGAGCAGTACTTC. Supplemented by reference TRBV7-9 and TRBJ2-7, the full variable domain reads DTGVSQNPRHKITKRGQNVTFRCDPISEHNRLYWYRQTLGQGPEFLTYFQNEAQLEKSRLLSDRFSAERPKGSFSTLEIQRTEQGDSAMYLCASSHGTSSYEQYFGPGTRLTVT.

The chain couples TRBV12-3 or TRBV12-4 to TRBJ2-3; D ambiguous. The CDR3 contains 13 residues. Trimming removed 6 bases at V and 3 bases at J, with 10 bases between. CDR3 nucleotides: TGTGCCAGCAGACGCGACGGGACAGATACGCAGTATTTT. This codes for CASRRDGTDTQYF.

This clonotype has just a few counts. The chain is built from TRBV7-9 and TRBJ2-6; no definite D call. This CDR3 contains 15 residues. V was cut by 1 base and J by 2 bases, with 6 bases left in between. Germline CDR1 reads SEHNR; CDR2 reads FQNEAQ (reference sequence). The CDR3 reads CASSLGRTGANVLTF. CDR3 nucleotide sequence: TGTGCCAGCAGCTTAGGTCGAACTGGGGCCAACGTCCTGACTTTC.

This clonotype was seen only a few times. For the CDR3, the DNA is TGCGCCAGCAGCTTGGGACAGGGGGGCGATACGCAGTATTTT. It specifies CASSLGQGGDTQYF. The chain carries TRBV5-1 and TRBJ2-3, with 9 bases identical to TRBD1. The CDR3 loop spans 14 amino acids. Germline lookup yields CDR1 SGHRS and CDR2 YFSETQ. V shed 0 bases, J shed 6 bases, and the junction held 2 bases outside the gene matches.

V and J are TRBV27 and TRBJ2-7; the match to TRBD2 covers 8 bases. CDR1 is MNHEY, CDR2 SMNVEV, per germline (reference sequence). V lost 7 bases and J lost 3; bases outside the gene matches: 8. This CDR3 is built from 14 residues. CDR3 residues: CASKGSGIFYEQYF. Here the CDR3 DNA reads TGTGCCAGCAAAGGTAGCGGGATATTCTACGAGCAGTACTTC.

This clonotype has just a few counts. The V gene is TRBV12-3 or TRBV12-4, the J gene TRBJ2-5, with D tentatively TRBD1 or TRBD2 (5 bases each). This CDR3 is built from 14 residues. The V end lost 5 bases, the J end lost 4 bases, and 14 bases lay between the germline ends. This CDR3 reads CASSPPGPGETQYF. The CDR3 region has the DNA TGTGCCAGCAGTCCACCGGGACCTGGAGAGACCCAGTACTTC.

This rearrangement joins TRBV6-6 to TRBJ2-6, with D perhaps assigned TRBD1 or TRBD2 (5 bases each). V was clipped by 2 bases and J by 0 bases, with 17 bases between them. Germline-derived CDR1 and CDR2 are MNHNY and SVGAGI (reference sequence). The CDR3 has 19 amino acids. In nucleotides, the CDR3 is TGTGCCAGCAGTTACGGAGAGGGACCGCCGGGCTCTGGGGCCAACGTCCTGACTTTC. Encoded protein: CASSYGEGPPGSGANVLTF.

This chain links TRBV6-2 or TRBV6-3 with TRBJ1-1; unclear D gene. CDR1 and CDR2 (germline): MNHEY, SVGEGT. V lost 6 bases and J lost 3, with 17 bases in between. CDR3 length: 15 amino acids. The CDR3 loop is CASSVIKRVDTEAFF. In DNA form, the CDR3 reads TGTGCCAGCAGCGTAATTAAAAGGGTGGACACTGAAGCTTTCTTT.

The chain links TRBV4-3 to TRBJ2-1, with 10 bases that match TRBD2. The germline V gene encodes CDR1 LGHNA and CDR2 YSLEER. This CDR3 is built from 16 residues. J gave up 4 bases and V 2 bases, and 5 bases lay outside the gene matches. The DNA of the CDR3 is TGCGCCAGCAGCCAACTAAAGACTAGCGGGTACAATGAGCAGTTCTTC. Translating it yields CASSQLKTSGYNEQFF.

This clonotype showed up just a few times. The chain joins TRBV29-1 to TRBJ2-6, with unresolved D. The V end was cut by 6 bases, the J end by 2 bases, with 14 bases between. The CDR3 totals 15 residues. Germline lookup yields CDR1 SQVTM and CDR2 ANQGSEA. CDR3 DNA sequence: TGCAGCGTCCAACAACACAAAACTGGGGCCAACGTCCTGACTTTC. It codes for CSVQQHKTGANVLTF.

In this sample, this clonotype turned up a few times. The chain joins TRBV5-1 to TRBJ1-1; D not resolved. This CDR3 region has 16 residues. Trimming stripped 1 base from V and 0 bases from J, with 13 bases between. Germline CDR1 SGHRS, CDR2 YFSETQ. The CDR3 loop is CASSLYTWGMNTEAFF. The CDR3, as DNA: TGCGCCAGCAGCTTGTACACGTGGGGTATGAACACTGAAGCTTTCTTT. Full variable domain (missing parts from reference TRBV5-1 and TRBJ1-1): KAGVTQTPRYLIKTRGQQVTLSCSPISGHRSVSWYQQTPGQGLQFLFEYFSETQRNKGNFPGRFSGRQFSNSRSEMNVSTLELGDSALYLCASSLYTWGMNTEAFFGQGTRLTVV.

The J gene is TRBJ2-7, the V gene TRBV5-1; a possible D gene is TRBD2 (7 bases). CDR1 is SGHRS and CDR2 is YFSETQ in the germline V gene. Trimming cost V 4 bases and J 7 bases, with 15 bases left between them. The CDR3 is 13 residues long. CDR3 bases: TGCGCCAGCAGCGAAGGGGGGGGCGATGAGCAGTACTTC. This translates into CASSEGGGDEQYF.

This chain uses TRBV13 with TRBJ1-2; D may be TRBD1 (5 bases). Germline V gene data show CDR1 as PRHDT and CDR2 as FYEKMQ (reference sequence). This CDR3 has 15 residues. V was shortened by 5 bases and J by 3 bases, with 16 bases between the two germline ends. CDR3 nucleotides: TGTGCCAGCAGCCGTTATTGGGGCATGGACTATGGCTACACCTTC. As protein: CASSRYWGMDYGYTF.

The chain employs TRBV27 and TRBJ2-5; D might be TRBD1 or TRBD2, each matching 5 bases. CDR3 length equals 16 residues. Trimming took 4 bases from V and 5 from J, leaving 20 bases between them. Germline CDR1 reads MNHEY; CDR2 reads SMNVEV (reference sequence). The CDR3: CASSSPWDRGSETQYF. CDR3 nucleotide sequence: TGTGCCAGCAGTTCCCCGTGGGACCGCGGATCGGAGACCCAGTACTTC.